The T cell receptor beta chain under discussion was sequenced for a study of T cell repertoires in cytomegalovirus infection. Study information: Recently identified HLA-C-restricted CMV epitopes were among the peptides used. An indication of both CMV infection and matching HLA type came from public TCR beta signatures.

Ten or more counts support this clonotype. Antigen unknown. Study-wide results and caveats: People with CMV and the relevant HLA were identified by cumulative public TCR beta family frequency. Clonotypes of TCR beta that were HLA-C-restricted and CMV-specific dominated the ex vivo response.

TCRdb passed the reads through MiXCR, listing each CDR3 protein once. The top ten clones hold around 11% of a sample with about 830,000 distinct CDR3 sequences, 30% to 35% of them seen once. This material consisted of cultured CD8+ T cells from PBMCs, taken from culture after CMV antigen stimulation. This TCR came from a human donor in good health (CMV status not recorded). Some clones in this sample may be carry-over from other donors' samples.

This chain's CDR3 is CATMVDSYNEQFF. CDR3 sequence (DNA): TGTGCCACAATGGTGGATTCCTACAATGAGCAGTTCTTC. The V and J genes are TRBV7-8 and TRBJ2-1; D remains unclear. Trimming pared 10 bases from V and 1 base from J, leaving 11 bases between. This CDR3 spans 13 amino acids. From germline, CDR1 is SGHVS and CDR2 FQNEAQ.